This TCR beta chain was obtained from a study of tumour-infiltrating T cells in Burkitt lymphoma (dated by TCRdb to 2020 to 2021). With respect to the entire study: The Burkitt lymphoma cohort included around 82 patients and covered every epidemiological subtype of the disease. TCR repertoire data were compared against clinical outcome, and productive clonality predicted overall survival and progression-free survival independently of established prognostic factors such as age at diagnosis.

Points on this clone: Which antigen it targets is not known. No much larger clone exists at a distance of one base, and base qualities are not known.

Libraries were made using the immunoSEQ multiplex PCR assay. In TCRdb, the immuneACCESS table is reduced to in-frame sequences with V and J assigned. These tables do not hold every clone; where another copy was compared, an unresolved V gene accounts for under half, and the others remain unexplained. A total of roughly 620 clones appear in this sample, 75% to 85% of them only once. Of the sample, around a fifth falls within the top ten clones. Germline trimming: 2 bases from V, 4 bases from J; junction bases outside gene matches: 15. The CDR3 has 19 amino acids, counting the end cysteine and phenylalanine. The CDR3 DNA has 57 bases and is translated from base 1. In the germline V gene, CDR1 corresponds to MGHRA and CDR2 to YSYEKL. The full study reports these points: Several public clonotypes shared across numerous Burkitt lymphoma patients were found, and shared tumour neoantigen selection absent from diffuse large B-cell lymphoma was thereby suggested.

Material: tumor tissue. This receptor was obtained from a human donor with Burkitt lymphoma. The V gene is TRBV4-1 and the J gene is TRBJ2-3; 10 middle bases align to TRBD2. The CDR3 sequence is CASSQRVPAGGTRPDTQYF. The sequenced DNA: TGCGCCAGCAGCCAACGGGTTCCAGCGGGAGGGACGCGCCCAGATACGCAGTATTTT.